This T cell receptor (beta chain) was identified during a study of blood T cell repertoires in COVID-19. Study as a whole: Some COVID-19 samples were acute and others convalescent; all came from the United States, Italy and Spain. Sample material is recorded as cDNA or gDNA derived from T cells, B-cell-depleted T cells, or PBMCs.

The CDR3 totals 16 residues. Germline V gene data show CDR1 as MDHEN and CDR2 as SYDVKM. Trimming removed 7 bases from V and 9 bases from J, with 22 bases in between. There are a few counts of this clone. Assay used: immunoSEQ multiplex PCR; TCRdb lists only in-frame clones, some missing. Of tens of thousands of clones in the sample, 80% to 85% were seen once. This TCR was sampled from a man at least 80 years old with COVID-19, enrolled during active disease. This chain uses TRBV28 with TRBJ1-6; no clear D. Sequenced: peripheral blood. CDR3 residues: CASTRFGSMSSSPLHF. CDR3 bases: TGTGCCAGCACCAGGTTTGGAAGCATGAGTAGTTCACCCCTCCACTTT.